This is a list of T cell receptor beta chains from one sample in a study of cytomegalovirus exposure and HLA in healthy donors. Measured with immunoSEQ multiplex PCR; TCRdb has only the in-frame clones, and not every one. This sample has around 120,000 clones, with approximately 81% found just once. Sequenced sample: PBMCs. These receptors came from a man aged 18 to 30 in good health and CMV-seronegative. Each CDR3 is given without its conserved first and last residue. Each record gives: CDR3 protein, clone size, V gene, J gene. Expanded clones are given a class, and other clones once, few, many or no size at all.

cdr3_aa: ASSAVTGTPSTEAF
clone_size: -
v_call: TRBV9
j_call: TRBJ1-1

cdr3_aa: ASSLMGQTQETQY
clone_size: -
v_call: TRBV7-9
j_call: TRBJ2-5

cdr3_aa: ASSGSGQPYNEQF
clone_size: -
v_call: TRBV9
j_call: TRBJ2-1

cdr3_aa: ASSLGQTQTYEQY
clone_size: -
v_call: TRBV7-8
j_call: TRBJ2-7

cdr3_aa: ASTTQGFNTEAF
clone_size: -
v_call: TRBV5-4
j_call: TRBJ1-1

cdr3_aa: ASRPEVVTEKLF
clone_size: -
v_call: TRBV5-1
j_call: TRBJ1-4

cdr3_aa: ASSPDRGNTEAF
clone_size: -
v_call: TRBV7-9
j_call: TRBJ1-1

cdr3_aa: ASSLGQGGQPQH
clone_size: few
v_call: TRBV6-6
j_call: TRBJ1-5

cdr3_aa: ASMKRGDEQY
clone_size: -
v_call: TRBV27
j_call: TRBJ2-7

cdr3_aa: SVEASGRDSLEQY
clone_size: -
v_call: TRBV29-1
j_call: TRBJ2-7

cdr3_aa: ASGLGTIAGVGWADTQY
clone_size: -
v_call: TRBV12-5
j_call: TRBJ2-3

cdr3_aa: ASRVQGLTNYGYT
clone_size: few
v_call: TRBV6-5
j_call: TRBJ1-2

cdr3_aa: ASSLGQGADTQY
clone_size: -
v_call: TRBV7-2
j_call: TRBJ2-3

cdr3_aa: ASSLSYRDEQF
clone_size: once
v_call: TRBV11-2
j_call: TRBJ2-1

cdr3_aa: ASSLMSSGYT
clone_size: once
v_call: TRBV7-2
j_call: TRBJ1-2

cdr3_aa: ASSLVWASKSGANVLT
clone_size: -
v_call: TRBV27
j_call: TRBJ2-6

cdr3_aa: ASSLPLDRATEAF
clone_size: -
v_call: TRBV11-1
j_call: TRBJ1-1

cdr3_aa: ASRGGDSGYQPQH
clone_size: -
v_call: TRBV27
j_call: TRBJ1-5

cdr3_aa: ASSLVIGGGRGYGYT
clone_size: -
v_call: TRBV7-9
j_call: TRBJ1-2

cdr3_aa: ASSNRDSAYEQY
clone_size: -
v_call: TRBV6-6
j_call: TRBJ2-7

cdr3_aa: SSGGLAGTDTQY
clone_size: -
v_call: TRBV29-1
j_call: TRBJ2-3

cdr3_aa: ASSMGWVLALNTDTQY
clone_size: few
v_call: TRBV19
j_call: TRBJ2-3

cdr3_aa: ASSSGHYSGNTIY
clone_size: -
v_call: TRBV7-2
j_call: TRBJ1-3

cdr3_aa: ASSADSQGNTEAF
clone_size: -
v_call: TRBV9
j_call: TRBJ1-1

cdr3_aa: ASRPGTANQPQH
clone_size: -
v_call: TRBV27
j_call: TRBJ1-5

cdr3_aa: ASSSPLGRGTGELF
clone_size: -
v_call: TRBV13
j_call: TRBJ2-2

cdr3_aa: AWAPLAGSSYNEQF
clone_size: -
v_call: TRBV30
j_call: TRBJ2-1

cdr3_aa: ASSLVPLVNEQF
clone_size: -
v_call: TRBV7-9
j_call: TRBJ2-1

cdr3_aa: ASSHTPGGGRAQISGNTIY
clone_size: medium-sized
v_call: TRBV27
j_call: TRBJ1-3

cdr3_aa: ASSISGTANQPQH
clone_size: few
v_call: TRBV9
j_call: TRBJ1-5